This TCR beta chain was sequenced in a study of radiation and T cells in renal cell carcinoma (dated by TCRdb to 2018 to 2020). For the wider study: The samples were drawn from a clinical trial, where primary renal cell carcinomas were treated with 15 Gy of stereotactic body radiation therapy and then removed by nephrectomy 4 weeks afterward. Across all 50 or so samples, several million unique CDR3 nucleotide sequences, encoding about 3,000,000 unique CDR3 amino acid sequences, were identified. In total, about 50 samples underwent TCR beta sequencing: about 26 tumors plus 27 peripheral blood samples.

This clone has just one count. The antigen it binds to is not known. Qualities for individual bases were not recorded, and no much larger clone is one base off. V and J are trimmed by 3 bases and 3 bases, and the gene matches miss 4 bases of the junction. Via the germline V gene, CDR1 is SQVTM and CDR2 ANQGSEA. The cysteine opens and the phenylalanine closes a CDR3 of 13 amino acids. Of the read, only the CDR3 DNA is kept; its 39 bases are in frame from base 1. Read against the paper, the sample's time point label means: blood 2 weeks post-SBRT. Interpreted using the paper, the treatment or condition label stands for: 15 Gy SBRT to primary tumor, nephrectomy 4 weeks later. To track tumor-enriched clonotypes, serial peripheral blood was sampled from radiation-treated patients at baseline and at 2 weeks and 4 weeks after SBRT. Every patient had renal cell carcinoma of clear cell pathology. Genomic DNA for TCR sequencing was prepared using the QIAamp DNA Blood Mini Kit (Qiagen). Samples were included in the analyses only if all quality control checks were passed.

General findings and caveats noted by the study authors: Because the trial had a single-armed design, the trial could not examine how radiation dose or scheduling affected the TCR repertoire. Changes in the blood repertoire were not tracked past 4 weeks after treatment. Because pretreatment tumor biopsies were not available, the baseline intratumoral presence of clonotypes could not be determined. In blood, the top tumor clonotypes increased between baseline and 2 weeks post-radiation and then shrank by 4 weeks, which suggests that tumor-resident clones expanded only transiently.

The immunoSEQ kit was used, according to the manufacturer's recommendations, to generate TCR beta libraries from genomic DNA. For library preparation, a first multiplex PCR was performed with proprietary primers, followed by a second PCR in which unique barcodes were added, and bead cleanups were performed after each round. Each sample batch included a kit-provided positive control reaction and a negative control reaction. The final libraries underwent checking on an Agilent 4200 TapeStation D1000 ScreenTape, volumetric pooling, and quantification by qPCR. Sequencing ran on an Illumina NextSeq500 with a MidOutput 150-cycle cartridge, using 156 Read1 and 15 Index1 cycles with kit custom primers. The pooled library was loaded at 0.95 to 1 pM, with a roughly 21% PhiX control spiked in. The source study handled its data this way. Vendor-processed data were analyzed in R, and a clonotype was defined as all T cells sharing the same CDR3 nucleotide sequence. In the clone abundance analyses, frequencies in each sample were normalized to that sample's 10,000 most abundant clones. Public T cell clones, averaging fewer than five per sample, were removed before analysis. Tumor-enriched clonotypes and baseline blood-enriched clonotypes were defined as those with an abundance difference of at least 32-fold between compartments. A beta-binomial differential abundance model was used to identify clonotypes that were expanded or contracted between blood time points. The Baroni-Urbani and Buser coefficient was used to measure tumor-blood repertoire similarity, and groups were compared with two-tailed Wilcoxon tests in R. This is the immuneACCESS table as TCRdb keeps it, with only in-frame sequences that have V and J called. A part of the clones is gone; compared with another copy, unresolved V genes explain less than half, and the rest is unexplained. Clone size and the V and J calls come from that table; the DNA yielded D and trimming. The sample data list 150,000 to 190,000 clones, and roughly 89% of these were observed just once. Of the sample, roughly 13% falls within the top ten clones.

The chain links TRBV29-1 with TRBJ2-5; TRBD1 lines up with 7 middle nucleotides. The sequence came from a woman in her forties or fifties with renal cell carcinoma. The sample here was blood, taken from a patient whose treatment included radiotherapy and nephrectomy. The nucleotide sequence is TGCAGCGTTGAGCGGACAGGAAAAGAGACCCAGTACTTC. This encodes CSVERTGKETQYF.